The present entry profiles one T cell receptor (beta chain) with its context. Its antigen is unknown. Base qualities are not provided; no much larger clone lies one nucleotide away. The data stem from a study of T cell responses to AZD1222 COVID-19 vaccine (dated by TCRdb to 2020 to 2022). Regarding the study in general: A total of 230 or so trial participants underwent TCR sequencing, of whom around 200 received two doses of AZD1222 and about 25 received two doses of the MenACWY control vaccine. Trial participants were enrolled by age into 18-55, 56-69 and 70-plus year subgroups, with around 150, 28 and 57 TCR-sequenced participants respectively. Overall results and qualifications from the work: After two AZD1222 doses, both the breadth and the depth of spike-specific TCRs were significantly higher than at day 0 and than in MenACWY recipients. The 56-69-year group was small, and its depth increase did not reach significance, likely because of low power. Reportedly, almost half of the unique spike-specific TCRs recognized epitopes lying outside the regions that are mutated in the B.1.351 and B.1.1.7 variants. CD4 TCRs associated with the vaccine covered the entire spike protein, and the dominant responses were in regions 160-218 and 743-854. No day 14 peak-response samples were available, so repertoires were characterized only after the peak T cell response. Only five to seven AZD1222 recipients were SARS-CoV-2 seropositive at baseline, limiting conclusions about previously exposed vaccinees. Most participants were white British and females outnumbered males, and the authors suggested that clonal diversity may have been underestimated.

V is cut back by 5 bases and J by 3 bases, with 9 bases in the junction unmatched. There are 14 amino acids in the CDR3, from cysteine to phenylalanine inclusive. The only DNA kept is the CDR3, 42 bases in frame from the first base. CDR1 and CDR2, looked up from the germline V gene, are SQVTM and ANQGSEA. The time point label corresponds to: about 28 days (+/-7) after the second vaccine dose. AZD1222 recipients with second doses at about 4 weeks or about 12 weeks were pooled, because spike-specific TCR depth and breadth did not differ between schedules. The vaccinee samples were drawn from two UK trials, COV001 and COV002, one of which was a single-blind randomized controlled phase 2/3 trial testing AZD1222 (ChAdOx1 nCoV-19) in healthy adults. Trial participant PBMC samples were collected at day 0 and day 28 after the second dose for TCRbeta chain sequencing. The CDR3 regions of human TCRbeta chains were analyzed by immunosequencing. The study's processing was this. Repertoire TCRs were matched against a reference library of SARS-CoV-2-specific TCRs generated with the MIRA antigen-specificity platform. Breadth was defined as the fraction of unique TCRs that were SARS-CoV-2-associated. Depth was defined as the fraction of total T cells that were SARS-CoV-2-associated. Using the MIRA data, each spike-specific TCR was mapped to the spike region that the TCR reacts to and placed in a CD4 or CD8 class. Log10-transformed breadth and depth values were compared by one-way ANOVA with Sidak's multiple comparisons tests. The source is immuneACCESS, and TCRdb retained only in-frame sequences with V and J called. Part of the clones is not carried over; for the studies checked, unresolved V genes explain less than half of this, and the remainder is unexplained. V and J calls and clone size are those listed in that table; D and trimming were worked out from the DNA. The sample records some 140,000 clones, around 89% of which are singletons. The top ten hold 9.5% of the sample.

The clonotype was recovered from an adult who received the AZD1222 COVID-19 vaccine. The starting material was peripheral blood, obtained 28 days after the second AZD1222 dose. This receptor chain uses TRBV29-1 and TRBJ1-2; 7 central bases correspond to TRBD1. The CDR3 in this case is CSVIGTAGDYGYTF. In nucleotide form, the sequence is TGCAGCGTTATCGGGACAGCTGGGGACTATGGCTACACCTTC.